What follows is one TCR beta chain and its context. This clonotype was counted ten times or more. Which antigen it targets is not known. No base quality values were provided; no much bigger clone lies one nucleotide off. V and J are truncated by 3 bases and 0 bases respectively, leaving an intervening sequence of 9 bases. From cysteine to phenylalanine, the CDR3 is 15 amino acids long. The only DNA kept is the CDR3, 45 bases in frame from the first base. These data come from a study of blood T cells in healthy people across ages (dated by TCRdb to 2015 to 2017). About the investigation overall: In model experiments, template switching captured about one uniquely barcoded TCR beta cDNA molecule for every two T cells. Age-related changes in TCR beta repertoire diversity were measured in the study by deep sequencing normalized with unique cDNA molecular identifiers. Four age groups were formed from the donors: young (average approximately 15 years), middle-aged (roughly 38), aged (about 62) and long-lived (approximately 80). Donors of different ages were randomly distributed across sequencing lanes to avoid experimental bias. The study analyzed two additional independent replicas of 1 million unique cDNA reads from the same blood draw for two donors, one aged 18 to 29 and one aged 80 or older. Overall results and qualifications from the work: Total diversity estimates from one million sequenced T cells were considered lower bounds and underestimates. Compared with the aged group, more naive CD4+ T cells, fewer expanded clones and increased TCR diversity were shown by the long-lived group, suggesting age selection. Observed TCR beta diversity per million T cells fell roughly linearly with age, and a significant reduction was already apparent by age roughly 40. Because profiling used bulk unsorted PBMCs, naive and antigen-experienced compartments could not be compared conclusively. There was a strong correlation between observed TCR beta diversity and the percentage of naive T cells measured by flow cytometry. The CMV infection status of donors was not known, potentially confounding age-related changes in expanded clonotypes.

Systemically healthy Caucasian individuals from Russia, approximately 39 in total and aged about 6 to 100 years, were included as donors. About 10 milliliters of peripheral blood were collected from each donor into EDTA-treated Vacutainer tubes. PBMCs were isolated by Ficoll-Paque density-gradient centrifugation, with at least 6 million obtained per sample. Trizol reagent was used to extract total RNA from PBMCs, with at least 5.5 micrograms per sample. Naive CD45RAhigh/CD27high T cell percentages were measured by flow cytometry on a PBMC aliquot from every donor. The library was obtained by 5' RACE. Reads for this sample came from an Illumina HiSeq 2500. A second PCR of roughly 7 to 11 cycles was performed with a sample-barcoded 5' primer and a J-beta primer mix. A unique molecular identifier was introduced onto each TCR beta cDNA molecule by a template-switch 5' adaptor carrying 12 random nucleotides. Each sample yielded at least 2.5 million CDR3-containing paired-end reads. All of the RNA was converted into first-strand cDNA using the Mint cDNA synthesis kit, with a TRBC-specific oligonucleotide serving as the primer. Following uracil-DNA glycosylase treatment, all cDNA underwent a first 18-cycle PCR with the universal primers M1SS and BC2_uni_R. From the authors' description of their analysis: For normalization, 1 million high-quality reads were randomly selected from each sample, with every read carrying a distinct molecular identifier. Instead of being binned into consensus sequences, reads that shared molecular identifiers were thrown out. CDR3 identification, clonotype clustering and error correction used MiTCR with a Q25 quality threshold and the strictest error-elimination algorithm. Lower-bound total TCR beta diversity was estimated with a nonparametric unseen species model using Euler transformation. TCRdb ran its own pipeline on the public reads, namely fastp trimming at Q25 and MiXCR clone calling, and kept in-frame beta chains. Each entry is one CDR3 protein sequence, shown with its most common DNA and genes. None of the V and J calls come from the authors' own analysis; TCRdb made them. Recorded for this sample are 600,000 or so distinct CDR3 sequences; about 21% of them occurred a single time. Clones ranked in the top ten supply around 3.4% of the sample.

This receptor was identified in a man between 65 and 79 years old in good health. Source material: blood. The sequence is built from TRBV12-3 or TRBV12-4 and TRBJ1-3; no D gene is confidently identified. The nucleotides read TGTGCCAGCAGTTTGGCAGCGATCTCTGGAAACACCATATATTTT. Translated, it reads CASSLAAISGNTIYF.